This TCR beta chain was retrieved from a study of Ad26.COV2.S vaccination and SARS-CoV-2 variants. The study's findings and limits: The TCR breadth and depth analyses may have understated or missed part of the total T cell responses. Vaccine recipients had higher spike-specific TCR breadth than placebo recipients.

Treatment meaning: roughly 18 received Ad26.COV2.S at low or high dose, single or two shots; several received placebo; per-sample allocation not given. Day 63 following the first vaccine or placebo injection was when the samples were taken. With respect to this clone: Its target is unknown.

The V and J ends lost 2 bases and 4 bases, in that order; junction bases with no gene match: 3. Per the germline V gene, CDR1 is SGHTS and CDR2 is YDEGEE. The CDR3 totals 13 residues. TCRdb keeps only in-frame clones here, not all; method: immunoSEQ multiplex PCR. The data show some 640,000 clones, 70% to 90% seen once. This TCR was recovered from a person aged 18 to 65 who received the Ad26.COV2.S COVID-19 vaccine or a placebo. Source: peripheral blood, taken in a trial of Ad26.COV2.S vaccine versus placebo. The chain recombines TRBV5-8 with TRBJ2-7; 7 bases fit TRBD1. This CDR3 reads CASSFDRAYEQYF. The DNA for the CDR3 is TGTGCCAGCAGCTTTGACAGGGCGTACGAGCAGTACTTC. The complete variable domain, with remaining parts taken from reference TRBV5-8 and TRBJ2-7, reads EAGVTQSPTHLIKTRGQQATLRCSPISGHTSVYWYQQALGLGLQFLLWYDEGEERNRGNFPPRFSGRQFPNYSSELNVNALELEDSALYLCASSFDRAYEQYFGPGTRLTVT.